A selection of T cell receptor beta chains follows, all from one sample in a study of blood T cell repertoires in COVID-19. Repertoires were generated with immunoSEQ multiplex PCR, while TCRdb's copy carries only in-frame clones and drops some. The sample shows 150,000 to 180,000 clones, 70% to 85% of them seen only once. Sequencing was performed on peripheral blood. The receptors stem from a woman in her sixties or seventies with acute or convalescent COVID-19. Both conserved end residues are part of each CDR3. The order of the fields is J gene, V gene, D gene, clone size, CDR3 DNA, CDR3 protein. A D gene is named only where the DNA matches it firmly. Where a row states a size, it is once, few, many or the class of an expanded clone; other rows omit it.

j_gene: TRBJ1-5; v_gene: TRBV3-1/TRBV3-2; d_gene: NA; abundance: NA; CDR3nt: TGTGCCAGCAGCCAAGGGCTGTCAGGGCAATCCCAGCATTTT; CDR3aa: CASSQGLSGQSQHF
j_gene: TRBJ1-5; v_gene: TRBV13; d_gene: NA; abundance: once; CDR3nt: TGTGCCAGCAGCCTCTCCGGTGCGGGGAAGGGCAATCAGCCCCAGCATTTT; CDR3aa: CASSLSGAGKGNQPQHF
j_gene: TRBJ1-3; v_gene: TRBV29-1; d_gene: NA; abundance: NA; CDR3nt: TGCAGCGTTGTAACGCTTACGGGGGAGTCTGGAAACACCATATATTTT; CDR3aa: CSVVTLTGESGNTIYF
j_gene: TRBJ1-1; v_gene: TRBV12-5; d_gene: NA; abundance: NA; CDR3nt: TGTGCTAGTGGTTTGAGGGGAGGTGGCTCGGAGGCTTTCTTT; CDR3aa: CASGLRGGGSEAFF
j_gene: TRBJ1-1; v_gene: TRBV19; d_gene: NA; abundance: NA; CDR3nt: TGTGCCAGTAGCAATAGTTTGAACACTGAAGCTTTCTTT; CDR3aa: CASSNSLNTEAFF
j_gene: TRBJ1-3; v_gene: TRBV6-1; d_gene: NA; abundance: NA; CDR3nt: TGTGCCAGCAGTGAAGGGCGAAACACCATATATTTT; CDR3aa: CASSEGRNTIYF
j_gene: TRBJ2-7; v_gene: TRBV3-1/TRBV3-2; d_gene: TRBD1; abundance: once; CDR3nt: TGTGCCAGCAGCCCTACGGACAGGGGATTGTACGAGCAGTACTTC; CDR3aa: CASSPTDRGLYEQYF
j_gene: TRBJ2-3; v_gene: TRBV7-9; d_gene: NA; abundance: NA; CDR3nt: TGTGCCAGCAGCCTCTGGGGGGACACGCAGTATTTT; CDR3aa: CASSLWGDTQYF
j_gene: TRBJ1-6; v_gene: TRBV5-1; d_gene: NA; abundance: NA; CDR3nt: TGCGCCAGCAGACCCGCGGGTTCGGGTTCACCCCTCCACTTT; CDR3aa: CASRPAGSGSPLHF
j_gene: TRBJ1-1; v_gene: TRBV18; d_gene: NA; abundance: NA; CDR3nt: TGTGCCAGCTCACCGGCCCAGGTAACCACTGAAGCTTTCTTT; CDR3aa: CASSPAQVTTEAFF
j_gene: TRBJ1-1; v_gene: TRBV6-5; d_gene: NA; abundance: once; CDR3nt: TGTGCCAGCAGGTATGAGTTGAACACTGAAGCTTTCTTT; CDR3aa: CASRYELNTEAFF
j_gene: TRBJ2-7; v_gene: TRBV7-9; d_gene: TRBD1; abundance: few; CDR3nt: TGTGCCAGCAGCGTAACCGGGACAGGGGGCGAGCAGTACTTC; CDR3aa: CASSVTGTGGEQYF
j_gene: TRBJ1-2; v_gene: TRBV5-6; d_gene: NA; abundance: NA; CDR3nt: TGTGCCAGCAGCCTTACAGGTTATGGCTACACCTTC; CDR3aa: CASSLTGYGYTF
j_gene: TRBJ2-7; v_gene: TRBV27; d_gene: NA; abundance: NA; CDR3nt: TGTGCCAGCAGTTTTGTCGGTTACGAGCAGTACTTC; CDR3aa: CASSFVGYEQYF
j_gene: TRBJ1-2; v_gene: TRBV9; d_gene: NA; abundance: few; CDR3nt: TGTGCCAGCAGCGAATTATCCAGGGATGGCTACACCTTC; CDR3aa: CASSELSRDGYTF
j_gene: TRBJ1-1; v_gene: TRBV27; d_gene: TRBD1; abundance: NA; CDR3nt: TGTGCCAGCAGGCGACAGGGCACTGAAGCTTTCTTT; CDR3aa: CASRRQGTEAFF
j_gene: TRBJ1-5; v_gene: TRBV12-5; d_gene: NA; abundance: NA; CDR3nt: TGTGCTAGTGCCAGAAATCAGCCCCAGCATTTT; CDR3aa: CASARNQPQHF
j_gene: TRBJ1-5; v_gene: TRBV19; d_gene: NA; abundance: NA; CDR3nt: TGTGCCAGTAGTTCGGTCGACAGTTCTAATCAGCCCCAGCATTTT; CDR3aa: CASSSVDSSNQPQHF
j_gene: TRBJ2-3; v_gene: TRBV6-6; d_gene: NA; abundance: NA; CDR3nt: TGTGCCAGCAGTTACGGCGGAGCAGGGACAGATACGCAGTATTTT; CDR3aa: CASSYGGAGTDTQYF
j_gene: TRBJ1-1; v_gene: TRBV29-1; d_gene: TRBD1; abundance: NA; CDR3nt: TGCAGCGTGTCCGAACAGGGGGCGAACACTGAAGCTTTCTTT; CDR3aa: CSVSEQGANTEAFF
j_gene: TRBJ2-3; v_gene: TRBV3-1/TRBV3-2; d_gene: TRBD2; abundance: NA; CDR3nt: TGTGCCAGCAGCCAGAAAACTAGCGGGGGCCCCACAGATACGCAGTATTTT; CDR3aa: CASSQKTSGGPTDTQYF
j_gene: TRBJ1-2; v_gene: TRBV3-1/TRBV3-2; d_gene: NA; abundance: NA; CDR3nt: TGTGCCAGCAGCCCCGCGGTATTTAACTATGGCTACACCTTC; CDR3aa: CASSPAVFNYGYTF
j_gene: TRBJ2-3; v_gene: TRBV7-9; d_gene: TRBD2; abundance: NA; CDR3nt: TGTGCCAGCAGCTTTGGGCGGGGGGGCCTAGATACGCAGTATTTT; CDR3aa: CASSFGRGGLDTQYF
j_gene: TRBJ1-2; v_gene: TRBV12-3/TRBV12-4; d_gene: NA; abundance: NA; CDR3nt: TGTGCCAGCAGCGCCTATAACTATGGCTACACCTTC; CDR3aa: CASSAYNYGYTF
j_gene: TRBJ2-2; v_gene: TRBV11-2; d_gene: NA; abundance: NA; CDR3nt: TGTGCCAGCAGCTTAGTGGCAGGGATGGGCGGGGAGCTGTTTTTT; CDR3aa: CASSLVAGMGGELFF
j_gene: TRBJ2-1; v_gene: TRBV24-1; d_gene: TRBD2; abundance: NA; CDR3nt: TGTGCCACCAGTGACCCGTTCCGGGGGGAGAACTCCTACAATGAGCAGTTCTTC; CDR3aa: CATSDPFRGENSYNEQFF
j_gene: TRBJ1-2; v_gene: TRBV7-9; d_gene: NA; abundance: NA; CDR3nt: TGTGCCAGCAGCCCCCCGGGGTTTAACTATGGCTACACCTTC; CDR3aa: CASSPPGFNYGYTF
j_gene: TRBJ2-3; v_gene: TRBV18; d_gene: TRBD2; abundance: many; CDR3nt: TGTGCCAGCGATGGACTAGGGATGGGCACAGATACGCAGTATTTT; CDR3aa: CASDGLGMGTDTQYF
j_gene: TRBJ1-1; v_gene: TRBV4-1; d_gene: NA; abundance: NA; CDR3nt: TGCGCCAGCAGCCAAGAAAGCGCTAGCACTGAAGCTTTCTTT; CDR3aa: CASSQESASTEAFF
j_gene: TRBJ2-2; v_gene: TRBV12-5; d_gene: NA; abundance: few; CDR3nt: TGTGCTAGTGCCCGGGAAACCGGGGAGCTGTTTTTT; CDR3aa: CASARETGELFF
j_gene: TRBJ2-5; v_gene: TRBV5-1; d_gene: NA; abundance: NA; CDR3nt: TGCGCCAGCTCAATCTCGGACAGTAACACTCAAGAGACCCAGTACTTC; CDR3aa: CASSISDSNTQETQYF
j_gene: TRBJ2-2; v_gene: TRBV3-1/TRBV3-2; d_gene: NA; abundance: NA; CDR3nt: TGTGCCAGCAGCCCATACCAGGCCGGGGAGCTGTTTTTT; CDR3aa: CASSPYQAGELFF
j_gene: TRBJ1-2; v_gene: TRBV7-6; d_gene: NA; abundance: NA; CDR3nt: TGTGCCAGCAGCCCTCTACAGGGTTGGGGCTACACCTTC; CDR3aa: CASSPLQGWGYTF
j_gene: TRBJ2-7; v_gene: TRBV5-1; d_gene: NA; abundance: NA; CDR3nt: TGCGCCAGCAGCAGGACTACCCAGGGAACCTACGAGCAGTACTTC; CDR3aa: CASSRTTQGTYEQYF
j_gene: TRBJ2-5; v_gene: TRBV5-1; d_gene: NA; abundance: NA; CDR3nt: TGCGCCAGCAGCTTGGGGGCCCTGGTTGAGACCCAGTACTTC; CDR3aa: CASSLGALVETQYF
j_gene: TRBJ1-2; v_gene: TRBV2; d_gene: NA; abundance: NA; CDR3nt: TGTGCCAGCAGTCCGGACAGCTTCTCTAACTATGGCTACACCTTC; CDR3aa: CASSPDSFSNYGYTF
j_gene: TRBJ1-1; v_gene: TRBV6-5; d_gene: NA; abundance: NA; CDR3nt: TGTGCCAGCAGTTACTCGGCCGGGGTCGGTGAAGCTTTCTTT; CDR3aa: CASSYSAGVGEAFF
j_gene: TRBJ2-1; v_gene: TRBV7-3; d_gene: NA; abundance: NA; CDR3nt: TGTGCCAGCAGCTTAAGCGGGGATTCCGCCAATGAGCAGTTCTTC; CDR3aa: CASSLSGDSANEQFF
j_gene: TRBJ2-5; v_gene: TRBV5-5; d_gene: TRBD2; abundance: once; CDR3nt: TGTGCCAGCAGCTTGGGACTAGCGGGGGCCACCCAAGAGACCCAGTACTTC; CDR3aa: CASSLGLAGATQETQYF
j_gene: TRBJ1-2; v_gene: TRBV29-1; d_gene: TRBD1; abundance: NA; CDR3nt: TGCAGCATAGGACAGGGGGCTGACTATGGCTACACCTTC; CDR3aa: CSIGQGADYGYTF
j_gene: TRBJ1-2; v_gene: TRBV6-6; d_gene: NA; abundance: NA; CDR3nt: TGTGCCAGCAGTTACTCGGGAGGGGATGGTGGTGGCTACACCTTC; CDR3aa: CASSYSGGDGGGYTF
j_gene: TRBJ2-5; v_gene: TRBV9; d_gene: TRBD2; abundance: NA; CDR3nt: TGTGCCAGCAGCGTAGGGCCAGCGGGGGGAGGGGAGACCCAGTACTTC; CDR3aa: CASSVGPAGGGETQYF
j_gene: TRBJ1-5; v_gene: TRBV7-2; d_gene: TRBD1; abundance: once; CDR3nt: TGTGCCAGCAGCTTCGATACAGGGGGGGGTCAGCCCCAGCATTTT; CDR3aa: CASSFDTGGGQPQHF
j_gene: TRBJ1-1; v_gene: TRBV6-5; d_gene: NA; abundance: once; CDR3nt: TGTGCCAGCAGTCCACTCCCATACCCGAACACTGAAGCTTTCTTT; CDR3aa: CASSPLPYPNTEAFF
j_gene: TRBJ2-7; v_gene: TRBV6-5; d_gene: NA; abundance: NA; CDR3nt: TGTGCCAGCAGTTACGAGGGTCCGTGGAACGAGCAGTACTTC; CDR3aa: CASSYEGPWNEQYF
j_gene: TRBJ1-2; v_gene: TRBV4-1; d_gene: NA; abundance: NA; CDR3nt: TGCGCCAGCAGCCAGCATCGCGGTGGAGAGGGCTACACCTTC; CDR3aa: CASSQHRGGEGYTF
j_gene: TRBJ1-5; v_gene: TRBV27; d_gene: TRBD1; abundance: NA; CDR3nt: TGTGCCAGCAGACCCGGGACAGGGGGAAATAACAATCAGCCCCAGCATTTT; CDR3aa: CASRPGTGGNNNQPQHF
j_gene: TRBJ1-2; v_gene: TRBV18; d_gene: NA; abundance: NA; CDR3nt: TGTGCCAGCTCCGACAGGACTGTCTATGGCTACACCTTC; CDR3aa: CASSDRTVYGYTF
j_gene: TRBJ2-3; v_gene: TRBV9; d_gene: TRBD1; abundance: NA; CDR3nt: TGTGCCAGCGGACAGGGGAGGTCAGATACGCAGTATTTT; CDR3aa: CASGQGRSDTQYF
j_gene: TRBJ2-5; v_gene: TRBV7-9; d_gene: NA; abundance: NA; CDR3nt: TGTGCCAGCAGCTTAATGGGGGGAAATTCGGAGACCCAGTACTTC; CDR3aa: CASSLMGGNSETQYF
j_gene: TRBJ2-4; v_gene: TRBV5-1; d_gene: NA; abundance: NA; CDR3nt: TGCGCCAGCAGCCGAAGGGGTGCGAGTGGGGAATCAGGAATCTTATTTAGTCGGAACATTCAGTACTTC; CDR3aa: CASSRRGASGESGILFSRNIQYF
j_gene: TRBJ1-1; v_gene: TRBV5-1; d_gene: TRBD1; abundance: NA; CDR3nt: TGCGCCAGCAGCCTGACAGGGGGCGCGGGGGATACTGAAGCTTTCTTT; CDR3aa: CASSLTGGAGDTEAFF
j_gene: TRBJ2-2; v_gene: TRBV5-4; d_gene: TRBD1; abundance: NA; CDR3nt: TGTGCCAGCAGTTACGGACAGGCGAACACCGGGGAGCTGTTTTTT; CDR3aa: CASSYGQANTGELFF
j_gene: TRBJ1-2; v_gene: TRBV9; d_gene: TRBD1; abundance: NA; CDR3nt: TGTGCCAGCAGCGCATTGACAGGGTCTTACTATGGCTACACCTTC; CDR3aa: CASSALTGSYYGYTF
j_gene: TRBJ2-5; v_gene: TRBV5-1; d_gene: TRBD2; abundance: NA; CDR3nt: TGCGCCAGCAGTTTCGCGGGGGACCAAGAGACCCAGTACTTC; CDR3aa: CASSFAGDQETQYF